Below, 14 T cell receptor beta chains from the same sample are listed, as sequenced in a study of cytomegalovirus exposure and HLA in healthy donors. The PCR had 60 Vbeta and 13 Jbeta primers. TCRdb's table, derived via immunoSEQ multiplex PCR, lists solely in-frame clones and lacks some. The table records more than 50,000 clones, about 76% of them present only once. Sequencing was carried out using PBMCs. These receptor sequences come from a female donor in good health and CMV-seronegative.

The chain couples TRBV5-6 to TRBJ1-5; D is uncertain. CDR3 length equals 16 residues. The germline V gene has CDR1 SGHDT and CDR2 YYEEEE. V was clipped by 0 bases and J by 0 bases, with 10 bases between them. CDR3 sequence: CASSLGPGNSNQPQHF. CDR3 DNA: TGTGCCAGCAGCTTGGGGCCCGGGAATAGCAATCAGCCCCAGCATTTT.

This rearrangement joins TRBV7-9 to TRBJ2-4; D unresolved. CDR1 is SEHNR and CDR2 is FQNEAQ in the germline V gene (reference sequence). V lost 1 base and J 0 bases, leaving 7 bases between the germline ends. The CDR3 sequence is 15 residues long. The DNA for the CDR3 is TGTGCCAGCAGCTTAGGTGCACTAGCCAAAAACATTCAGTACTTC. Translation gives CASSLGALAKNIQYF.

The rearrangement joins TRBV5-1 to TRBJ2-2; 8 bases are a match to TRBD1. The CDR3 runs 16 residues. Germline V lookup: CDR1 SGHRS, CDR2 YFSETQ. J was trimmed by 6 bases and V by 0 bases; bases with no gene match: 7. The CDR3: CASSLATGGVAGELFF. CDR3 nucleotides: TGCGCCAGCAGCTTGGCCACAGGGGGTGTGGCCGGGGAGCTGTTTTTT.

The chain carries TRBV27 and TRBJ2-5; 10 bases fit TRBD2. In germline, CDR1 is MNHEY, CDR2 SMNVEV (reference sequence). CDR3 length equals 23 residues. V shed 5 bases, J shed 3 bases, and the junction held 30 bases outside the gene matches. CDR3 coding DNA: TGTGCCAGCAGTCCTCTAGCGGGAGTTTCCTCCAAAGACGAGACACCACCCAAAGAGACCCAGTACTTC. This gives the protein CASSPLAGVSSKDETPPKETQYF.

This clone was seen a handful of times. The V and J genes are TRBV11-3 and TRBJ2-1; D may be TRBD2 (6 bases). This CDR3 region has 12 residues. The germline V and J ends were trimmed by 1 base and 8 bases, with 6 bases remaining between them. Per germline, CDR1 SGHNT and CDR2 YENEEA. CDR3 loop: CASSLGEDEQFF. As DNA, the CDR3 is TGTGCCAGCAGCTTAGGGGAGGATGAGCAGTTCTTC.

This clone was seen more than once but under ten times. The chain carries TRBV5-4 and TRBJ2-2; TRBD1 aligns across 8 bases. V was pared by 1 base and J by 3 bases, with 2 bases of the junction left unmatched. Germline assignment: CDR1 SGHNT and CDR2 YYREEE (reference sequence). The CDR3 covers 15 residues. The CDR3 DNA sequence: TGTGCCAGCAGCTTGCAGGGGGCTGACACCGGGGAGCTGTTTTTT. Amino acid sequence: CASSLQGADTGELFF.

The sample holds a few counts of this clone. This chain links TRBV7-2 with TRBJ2-3; TRBD2 is a possible D gene (6 bases). The CDR3 has 14 residues. V was cut by 5 bases and J by 4 bases, with 13 bases left in between. The germline V gene encodes CDR1 SGHTA and CDR2 FQGNSA. As DNA, the CDR3 is TGTGCCAGCAGCACCGGGGGTAACGCAGATACGCAGTATTTT. Its protein product is CASSTGGNADTQYF.

This clone was seen a few times. The gene calls are TRBV6-1 and TRBJ2-7; 9 nucleotides match TRBD2. V shed 3 bases and J 3 bases; nucleotides not matched to a gene: 6. From germline, CDR1 is MNHNS and CDR2 SASEGT. This CDR3 comprises 15 residues. The DNA of the CDR3 is TGTGCCAGCAGTGAGTTCAGCGGGGGGCGCTACGAGCAGTACTTC. Residues: CASSEFSGGRYEQYF.

The chain is built from TRBV11-1 and TRBJ2-7; 8 nucleotides match TRBD1. V was clipped by 5 bases and J by 3 bases; unmatched bases: 6. Germline CDR1 is SGHAT and CDR2 is FQDESV (reference sequence). The CDR3 contains 14 residues. The CDR3 loop reads CASSRTGSIYEQYF. The CDR3 bases are TGTGCCAGCAGCCGGACAGGGAGTATCTACGAGCAGTACTTC.

This clone was observed a single time. V usage is TRBV2 and J usage is TRBJ2-5; 11 bases map to TRBD2. The V segment lost 3 bases and the J segment 5 bases; nucleotides outside the gene matches: 11. Per the germline V gene, CDR1 is SNHLY and CDR2 is FYNNEI. CDR3 length equals 17 residues. In DNA, the CDR3 is TGTGCCAGCAGTGACGAGCTAGCGGGGGGACCCCTTGAGACCCAGTACTTC. It codes for CASSDELAGGPLETQYF.

CDR3 in DNA: TGTGCCAGCATTGCAGGTGTGGGGGAGGCCACAGATACGCAGTATTTT. Its protein is CASIAGVGEATDTQYF. This chain uses TRBV28 with TRBJ2-3; TRBD2 might be the D (6 bases). Trimming stripped 7 bases from V and 2 bases from J, with 19 bases between. Per the germline V gene, CDR1 is MDHEN and CDR2 is SYDVKM. The CDR3 covers 16 residues.

This clone was seen once. J is TRBJ1-1 and V is TRBV6-5, with D maybe TRBD1 (5 bases). Trimming pared 7 bases from V and 3 bases from J, leaving 15 bases between. Germline V gives CDR1 MNHEY, CDR2 SVGAGI. This CDR3 region has 14 residues. The CDR3 DNA reads as TGTGCCAGCACGATATCTGACAGTCACACTGAAGCTTTCTTT. The encoded protein is CASTISDSHTEAFF.

The rearrangement links TRBV7-2 to TRBJ1-2; D unclear. Germline lookup yields CDR1 SGHTA and CDR2 FQGNSA. V was shortened by 5 bases and J by 2 bases, with 3 bases between the two germline ends. The CDR3 sequence is 11 residues long. In DNA, the CDR3 is TGTGCCAGCAGCCTCAACTATGGCTACACCTTC. This gives the protein CASSLNYGYTF.

CDR3 residues: CASSHRDRVDEETQYF. CDR3 DNA sequence: TGTGCCAGCAGCCACCGGGACAGGGTAGATGAAGAGACCCAGTACTTC. This chain uses TRBV21-1 with TRBJ2-5; the table's TRBD1 call for D was not verified on the DNA. TRBV21-1 counts as a pseudogene. The CDR3 is made up of 16 amino acids.